This T cell receptor (beta chain) is from a study of cytomegalovirus exposure and HLA in healthy donors. Regarding the study as a whole: Per published accounts, TCR beta sequences correctly predicted the HLA-A and HLA-B alleles of most subjects. Cytomegalovirus status, reportedly, was diagnosed with high specificity and sensitivity by the classifier. There were several of the most significant clusters that appeared linked to common viral pathogens in a later analysis.

This clone was counted between two and nine times. No antigen is known for it. Vbeta (60) and Jbeta (13) primers were used in the PCR. Under the authors' procedure: Later analysis identified some 88 million unique TCR beta chains, about 10 million shared. Profiled with immunoSEQ multiplex PCR; TCRdb holds only in-frame clones, not every one. V and J calls and clone size are given by that table; D and trimming were obtained from the DNA. The sample has over 50,000 clones, about 69% seen once. Germline V lookup: CDR1 SEHNR, CDR2 FQNEAQ (reference sequence). The CDR3 has 12 amino acids. The V and J ends lost 4 bases and 7 bases respectively, with 10 bases between them.

The sample taken for sequencing was PBMCs. The clonotype comes from a man aged 40-50 years in good health and CMV-seropositive. The rearrangement joins TRBV7-9 to TRBJ1-1; D not certain. CDR3 amino acids: CASSSPSGEAFF. The CDR3 DNA reads TGTGCCAGCAGCTCCCCAAGCGGTGAAGCTTTCTTT.